This T cell receptor (beta chain) comes out of a study of early T cells in non-severe SARS-CoV-2 infection. Study as a whole: Investigators sequenced bulk RNA drawn from unsorted whole blood, and chains remained unpaired. Study-wide results and limits: CD4 and private specificities were missed by VDJdb matching, which favored anti-spike CD8 responses.

A word on this clonotype: Its antigen is undetermined.

The germline V and J ends were trimmed by 5 bases and 1 base, with 16 bases remaining between them. Germline loops: CDR1 SGHTA, CDR2 FQGTGA. This CDR3 is 16 amino acids long. Tagging with unique molecular identifiers was applied to individual cDNA molecules. TCRdb recomputed calls from the 5' RACE reads with MiXCR, one row per CDR3 protein. The repertoire includes fewer than 130,000 distinct CDR3 sequences, around 12% of them detected once, and about 3.8% sits in the top ten. The source of this sequence is an adult who was a healthcare worker with PCR-confirmed SARS-CoV-2 infection or an uninfected control (not recorded which). The chain combines TRBV7-3 with TRBJ2-3; maybe TRBD2 (6 bases). Sequenced here: whole blood, sampled at baseline. This chain's CDR3 is CASSPREDHRTDTQYF. For the CDR3, the DNA is TGTGCCAGCAGCCCTAGGGAGGATCACCGCACAGATACGCAGTATTTT.